Listed here are 5 T cell receptor beta chains from one sample, sequenced in a study of CD8+ T cells in alopecia areata. cDNA serving as the sequencing template came from extracted, reverse transcribed RNA. The method was immunoSEQ multiplex PCR; TCRdb's version includes in-frame clones alone and lacks a portion of them. The data hold around 140,000 clones, with around 50% observed a single time. The sample taken for sequencing was CD4+ T cells sorted from blood. These receptors all stem from a human donor with alopecia areata.

This clone was seen a handful of times. The gene calls are TRBV28 and TRBJ2-7, with D possibly TRBD2 on 6 matching bases. V was shortened by 0 bases and J by 0 bases, with 9 bases between the two germline ends. Germline V gene data show CDR1 as MDHEN and CDR2 as SYDVKM. CDR3 length: 15 amino acids. CDR3 loop: CASSLWGGSSYEQYF. The CDR3 nucleotides are TGTGCCAGCAGTTTATGGGGGGGAAGCTCCTACGAGCAGTACTTC.

This clone was observed a few times. This chain connects TRBV4-1 to TRBJ2-4; possibly TRBD2 for D (6 bases). The CDR3 length is 17 residues. Per germline, CDR1 MGHRA and CDR2 YSYEKL. V lost 0 bases, J lost 0 bases, and 12 bases lay in between. CDR3 coding DNA: TGCGCCAGCAGCCAAGAACGGGAGACAGAAGCCAAAAACATTCAGTACTTC. This translates into CASSQERETEAKNIQYF.

This chain joins TRBV15 and TRBJ2-2; D is undetermined. This CDR3 has 14 residues. Trimming cost V 0 bases and J 3 bases, with 5 bases left between them. Germline CDR1 LNHNV, CDR2 YYDKDF (reference sequence). DNA for the CDR3: TGTGCCACCAGCAGAGATCTGGACACCGGGGAGCTGTTTTTT. This sequence encodes CATSRDLDTGELFF.

The rearrangement links TRBV30 to TRBJ1-2; 9 positions match TRBD1. Germline values: CDR1 GTSNPN, CDR2 SVGIG (reference sequence). The CDR3 covers 14 residues. The V segment lost 2 bases and the J segment 4 bases; nucleotides outside the gene matches: 5. CDR3 DNA sequence: TGTGCCTGGAGTTTCCTGGGACAGGGCTATGGCTACACCTTC. This codes for CAWSFLGQGYGYTF.

The gene calls are TRBV5-1 and TRBJ2-1; 8 bases line up with TRBD2. Losses at the gene ends were 2 bases for V and 6 bases for J; bases not matched to a gene: 10. The CDR3 extends over 16 amino acids. The germline CDR1 and CDR2 sequences are SGHRS and YFSETQ. In nucleotides, the CDR3 is TGCGCCAGCAGCTTACCAGCAGCGGGAGCTTCCAATGAGCAGTTCTTC. This sequence encodes CASSLPAAGASNEQFF.